This T cell receptor beta chain derives from a study of blood T cells in healthy people across ages. Then a second PCR, running roughly 7 to 11 cycles, was carried out with a sample-barcoded 5' primer and a J-beta primer mix. One entry per CDR3 protein, called by TCRdb with MiXCR from the 5' RACE reads. The sample has some 860,000 distinct CDR3 sequences; roughly 50% are singletons. Broader study findings: Aged donors had fewer naive CD4+ cells and lower diversity than long-lived donors. Researchers judged that diversity estimates from one million T cells fell short of true values.

Donors ranged from roughly 6 to 100 years old and were healthy Caucasians in Russia. From germline, CDR1 is MGHDK and CDR2 SYGVNS. CDR3 length: 12 residues. V was pared by 1 base and J by 3 bases, with 4 bases between. In its sample, this clonotype was seen a few times. Its antigen is still unknown. The sequenced sample was blood. The TCR was taken from a middle-aged man in good health. The gene calls are TRBV25-1 and TRBJ2-7; D ambiguous. CDR3 sequence (DNA): TGTGCCAGCAGTGAATTAAGCTACGAGCAGTACTTC. Its protein is CASSELSYEQYF.